The 12 T cell receptor beta chains in this list originate from one sample, sequenced in a study of T cells after yellow fever vaccination. MiXCR, run by TCRdb on the 5' RACE reads, gives a single entry per CDR3 protein. The sample includes around 600,000 distinct CDR3 sequences, around 12% of them seen just once. The material was PBMCs, obtained on the day of the yellow fever booster vaccination. The receptors originated from a man aged 30 to 39 who received the YFV17D yellow fever vaccine.

There are a few counts of this clonotype. The chain carries TRBV18 and TRBJ1-4; 7 bases map to TRBD1. The junction had 4 bases not matched to a gene; V was cut back by 3 bases and J by 6 bases. Germline CDR1 is KGHSH and CDR2 is LQKENI. The CDR3 has 14 amino acids. The chain's CDR3 is CASSPTGIDEKLFF. The CDR3 nucleotides read TGTGCCAGCTCACCGACAGGGATCGATGAAAAACTGTTTTTT.

This clonotype was seen repeatedly, ten times or more. This sequence joins TRBV10-3 and TRBJ1-2; 9 nucleotides align to TRBD1. The CDR3 covers 17 residues. From germline, CDR1 is ENHRY and CDR2 SYGVKD. V gave up 4 bases and J gave up 0 bases; unmatched junction bases: 9. The CDR3 DNA reads as TGTGCCATCAGTGGTGCCGGGACAGGGAAAACTAACTATGGCTACACCTTC. Encoded protein: CAISGAGTGKTNYGYTF.

Ten or more counts support this clonotype. V and J are TRBV24-1 and TRBJ2-1; TRBD2 matches at 7 bases. Germline V lookup: CDR1 KGHDR, CDR2 SFDVKD. The CDR3 length is 14 residues. Unmatched junction bases numbered 8, after V lost 5 bases and J lost 8 bases. CDR3 residues: CATSAGGGYDEQFF. The CDR3 nucleotides read TGTGCCACCAGTGCGGGGGGAGGGTACGATGAGCAGTTCTTC.

This clonotype was observed a few times. J is TRBJ2-1 and V is TRBV7-9, with a possible D match to TRBD2 (6 bases). The CDR3 runs to 15 residues. The germline gives CDR1 SEHNR, CDR2 FQNEAQ (reference sequence). The germline V and J ends were trimmed by 5 bases and 6 bases, with 17 bases remaining between them. DNA of the CDR3: TGTGCCAGCAGCACCCCCGGGACTCTTCTCAATGAGCAGTTCTTC. This codes for CASSTPGTLLNEQFF.

The gene calls are TRBV6-2 or TRBV6-3 and TRBJ2-6; D uncertain. This CDR3 region has 12 residues. Germline-derived CDR1 and CDR2 are MNHEY and SVGEGT. Deletions cut 8 bases from V and 2 bases from J, with 4 bases between. CDR3 protein: CASAPGANVLTF. For the CDR3, the DNA is TGTGCCAGCGCTCCTGGGGCCAACGTCCTGACTTTC.

This clonotype was seen repeatedly, ten times or more. The chain joins TRBV5-1 to TRBJ2-7; D unclear. The CDR3 covers 16 residues. With 0 bases removed from V and 3 bases from J, the gap between germline ends came to 16 bases. Germline values: CDR1 SGHRS, CDR2 YFSETQ. CDR3 bases: TGCGCCAGCAGCTTGGATTCCGGGCCAAACGGCTACGAGCAGTACTTC. It specifies CASSLDSGPNGYEQYF.

The chain uses TRBV20-1 and TRBJ1-2; 7 bases fit TRBD1. The germline V gene encodes CDR1 DFQATT and CDR2 SNEGSKA (reference sequence). Trimming removed 4 bases from V and 6 bases from J; junction bases left unmatched: 5. The CDR3 consists of 12 residues. The CDR3 loop is CSAIRDRDGYTF. The CDR3 region has the DNA TGCAGTGCTATACGGGACAGAGATGGCTACACCTTC.

The CDR3, as DNA: TGCAGCGCAATGACCGGGACTAGCAACACCGGGGAGCTGTTTTTT. Translation gives CSAMTGTSNTGELFF. The chain uses TRBV29-1 and TRBJ2-2; 9 bases map to TRBD2. The germline gives CDR1 SQVTM, CDR2 ANQGSEA. The CDR3 spans 15 residues. V trimming: 7 bases; J trimming: 2 bases; junction bases outside the gene matches: 8.

The rearrangement links TRBV20-1 to TRBJ2-2, with D perhaps TRBD2 (6 bases). There are 14 residues in the CDR3. The germline V and J ends were trimmed by 1 base and 4 bases, with 10 bases remaining between them. Germline V gene sequence: CDR1 DFQATT, CDR2 SNEGSKA (reference sequence). The CDR3 loop is CSARVRRGTGELFF. DNA for the CDR3: TGCAGTGCTAGAGTCCGGCGGGGCACCGGGGAGCTGTTTTTT.

This clonotype was seen a few times. The genes are TRBV6-6 and TRBJ1-1; no clear D gene. V lost 9 bases to trimming and J lost 3 bases, with 11 bases between them. Germline V gives CDR1 MNHNY, CDR2 SVGAGI (reference sequence). The CDR3 extends over 12 amino acids. Written as DNA, the CDR3 is TGTGCCAGTTTTGCGATGGACACTGAAGCTTTCTTT. This encodes CASFAMDTEAFF.

This chain joins TRBV6-5 and TRBJ2-7, with a tentative D call TRBD1 (6 bases). This CDR3 has 15 residues. Germline V CDR1 and CDR2: MNHEY, SVGAGI. V was cut by 0 bases and J by 3 bases, with 12 bases left in between. CDR3 in amino acids: CASSYSDRPDYEQYF. CDR3 nucleotides: TGTGCCAGCAGTTACTCTGACAGGCCAGACTACGAGCAGTACTTC.

The V and J genes are TRBV6-2 or TRBV6-3 and TRBJ1-1; a weak D match, TRBD1 (5 bases). This CDR3 is 12 amino acids long. The V gene lost 6 bases and the J gene lost 11 bases, with 16 bases spanning the gap. Germline V gives CDR1 MNHEY, CDR2 SVGEGT. DNA for the CDR3: TGTGCCAGCAGCTTCCCCGGGGGAAGCGCTTTCTTT. This sequence encodes CASSFPGGSAFF.